The next 30 T cell receptor beta chains were all read from a single sample in a study of blood T cell repertoires in COVID-19. The assay was immunoSEQ multiplex PCR, and TCRdb's table has in-frame clones only and misses some. The data contain 180,000 or so clones, roughly four fifths of them singletons. The sample consisted of peripheral blood. These receptors were collected from a woman between 40 and 55 years old with COVID-19, enrolled during active disease.

The rearrangement links TRBV29-1 to TRBJ2-1, with a possible D match to TRBD1 (6 bases). CDR3 length equals 13 residues. The V gene's germline CDR1 is SQVTM and CDR2 ANQGSEA. V was shortened by 3 bases and J by 8 bases, with 14 bases between the two germline ends. This CDR3 is CSVEPQGRHEQFF. The CDR3 DNA sequence: TGCAGCGTTGAGCCACAGGGACGCCATGAGCAGTTCTTC.

This chain connects TRBV30 to TRBJ1-2; unclear D gene. This CDR3 is built from 13 residues. V was shortened by 4 bases and J by 0 bases, with 9 bases between the two germline ends. The germline gives CDR1 GTSNPN, CDR2 SVGIG (reference sequence). CDR3 in amino acids: CAWTGSTNYGYTF. In nucleotides, the CDR3 is TGTGCCTGGACAGGCAGCACTAACTATGGCTACACCTTC.

The chain is built from TRBV21-1 and TRBJ1-1; the table assigns TRBD1, which was not confirmed against the DNA. TRBV21-1 is labeled a pseudogene. There are 14 residues in the CDR3. The CDR3 DNA is TGTGCCAGCAGCAAATCAGGGGAGAACACTGAAGCTTTCTTT. This gives the protein CASSKSGENTEAFF.

V is TRBV28 and J is TRBJ2-3; 9 bases align to TRBD2. After removal of 5 bases from V and 3 bases from J, the junction contained 24 bases not matched to a gene. The germline V gene has CDR1 MDHEN and CDR2 SYDVKM. The CDR3 extends over 21 amino acids. CDR3 bases: TGTGCCAGCAGTACGCCAAGGGGTTTAGCGGGAGACCGGCTGGGAACAGATACGCAGTATTTT. Translation gives CASSTPRGLAGDRLGTDTQYF.

V is TRBV27 and J is TRBJ1-2, with a tentative D call TRBD1 (5 bases). The CDR3 is 14 amino acids. The V and J ends lost 6 bases and 0 bases respectively, with 11 bases between them. CDR1 is MNHEY, CDR2 SMNVEV, per germline (reference sequence). The CDR3 is CASSQRQTNYGYTF. The DNA for the CDR3 is TGTGCCAGCAGCCAGAGACAGACTAACTATGGCTACACCTTC.

The sample holds a few counts of this clone. This chain connects TRBV6-5 to TRBJ2-1; D ambiguous. This CDR3 is 14 amino acids long. The V end was cut by 6 bases, the J end by 5 bases, with 14 bases between. The germline V gene encodes CDR1 MNHEY and CDR2 SVGAGI. DNA of the CDR3: TGTGCCAGCAGACGCACGGGTCGGAACAATGAGCAGTTCTTC. The encoded protein is CASRRTGRNNEQFF.

The chain employs TRBV19 and TRBJ1-3; D is perhaps TRBD1 (6 bases). Germline V gene lookup returns CDR1 LNHDA and CDR2 SQIVND (reference sequence). The V gene lost 4 bases and the J gene lost 1 base, with 11 bases spanning the gap. The CDR3 has 15 residues. The CDR3, as DNA: TGTGCCAGTAGTACCTTCGGACAGTCTGGAAACACCATATATTTT. This translates into CASSTFGQSGNTIYF.

V usage is TRBV6-1 and J usage is TRBJ1-6; tentative D call: TRBD1 (5 bases). CDR3 length: 19 amino acids. Per the germline V gene, CDR1 is MNHNS and CDR2 is SASEGT. The V and J ends lost 1 base and 6 bases respectively, with 22 bases between them. The CDR3 region has the DNA TGTGCCAGCAGTGAAGAGGGGTACCCGCGGGATGGGTCTAATTCACCCCTCCACTTT. Protein sequence: CASSEEGYPRDGSNSPLHF.

The chain uses TRBV5-1 and TRBJ1-6, with D possibly matching TRBD1 (5 bases). Germline loops: CDR1 SGHRS, CDR2 YFSETQ. Trimming took off 3 bases at V and 7 bases at J, with 8 bases between the two ends. This CDR3 comprises 13 residues. In nucleotides, the CDR3 is TGCGCCAGCAGCTGGAGGGGAAATTCACCCCTCCACTTT. Amino acid sequence: CASSWRGNSPLHF.

The V and J genes are TRBV3-1 (or the pseudogene TRBV3-2) and TRBJ2-2; D remains unclear. This CDR3 is 18 amino acids long. Germline-derived CDR1 and CDR2 are LGHDT and YNNKEL (reference sequence). V lost 0 bases to trimming and J lost 5 bases, with 19 bases between them. CDR3 DNA: TGTGCCAGCAGCCAAGAGATCGTTCCTAGTCAATGGACCGGGGAGCTGTTTTTT. Protein: CASSQEIVPSQWTGELFF.

This clone was detected a few times. This chain uses TRBV11-2 with TRBJ1-1; no clear D gene. CDR1 and CDR2 from the germline V gene are SGHAT and FQNNGV. This CDR3 is 12 amino acids long. Trimming stripped 2 bases from V and 11 bases from J, with 12 bases between. CDR3 residues: CASSLPDKWAFF. The CDR3 DNA reads TGTGCCAGCAGCTTACCCGACAAGTGGGCTTTCTTT.

This clone was detected once. This rearrangement joins TRBV30 to TRBJ1-5; possibly TRBD1 for D (5 bases). Germline-derived CDR1 and CDR2 are GTSNPN and SVGIG (reference sequence). V dropped 0 bases and J dropped 11 bases, with 14 bases sitting between them. The CDR3 sequence is 13 residues long. CDR3 in DNA: TGTGCCTGGAGTGTACGTTCAGGGAGGGCCCAGCATTTT. Its translation is CAWSVRSGRAQHF.

The chain employs TRBV25-1 and TRBJ2-1; 7 bases agree with TRBD2. The CDR3 runs to 11 residues. Germline values: CDR1 MGHDK, CDR2 SYGVNS. Trimming cost V 2 bases and J 13 bases; bases outside gene matches: 2. The chain's CDR3 is CASSEGLEQFF. The CDR3 coding sequence is TGTGCCAGCAGTGAAGGACTAGAACAGTTCTTC.

This clone was recorded only once. The CDR3 region has the DNA TGCGCCAGCAGCTTGGCCGGGTCTAGCGGGACTCTCTACGAGCAGTACTTC. Translated, it gives CASSLAGSSGTLYEQYF. The V call is TRBV5-1, the J call TRBJ2-7; 9 bases map to TRBD2. This CDR3 has 17 residues. Trimming removed 0 bases from V and 3 bases from J; junction bases left unmatched: 10. CDR1 SGHRS and CDR2 YFSETQ come from the germline V gene.

The V call is TRBV27, the J call TRBJ1-3, with D possibly being TRBD1 (6 bases). CDR1 is MNHEY, CDR2 SMNVEV, per germline (reference sequence). The ends were cut back, 5 bases at V and 0 bases at J, with 11 bases in the middle. The CDR3 has 15 amino acids. CDR3 protein: CASSPQGSSGNTIYF. As DNA, the CDR3 is TGTGCCAGCAGTCCACAGGGATCCTCTGGAAACACCATATATTTT.

J is TRBJ2-4 and V is TRBV6-2 or TRBV6-3, with 13 bases matching TRBD2. This CDR3 region has 19 residues. V was clipped by 4 bases and J by 0 bases; unmatched bases: 9. In germline, CDR1 is MNHEY, CDR2 SVGEGT. CDR3 in amino acids: CASSSPRTSGRLAKNIQYF. Written as DNA, the CDR3 is TGTGCCAGCAGTTCCCCCCGGACTAGCGGGAGACTAGCCAAAAACATTCAGTACTTC.

The chain is built from TRBV27 and TRBJ1-2; D uncertain. The CDR3 is 12 amino acids. V gave up 6 bases and J gave up 3 bases, with 8 bases separating them. Germline values: CDR1 MNHEY, CDR2 SMNVEV (reference sequence). The CDR3 bases are TGTGCCAGCAGAAAGGGAGACTATGGCTACACCTTC. Translation gives CASRKGDYGYTF.

The CDR3 DNA is TGTGCCAGCAGGGCCGGGACTTCCAATGAGCAGTTCTTC. Translating gives CASRAGTSNEQFF. The chain joins TRBV12-3 or TRBV12-4 to TRBJ2-1; D may be TRBD2 (6 bases). The CDR3 is 13 amino acids. V was pared by 6 bases and J by 6 bases, with 12 bases between.

The chain uses TRBV9 and TRBJ2-2, with 11 bases that match TRBD2. The CDR3 loop spans 16 amino acids. After removal of 5 bases from V and 4 bases from J, the junction contained 7 bases not matched to a gene. CDR1 is SGDLS and CDR2 is YYNGEE in the germline V gene. The CDR3 nucleotides read TGTGCCAGCAGGCCGGGGGGGACTAGCGGCACCGGGGAGCTGTTTTTT. This encodes CASRPGGTSGTGELFF. Combining the CDR3 with reference TRBV9 and TRBJ2-2 gives the whole variable domain DSGVTQTPKHLITATGQRVTLRCSPRSGDLSVYWYQQSLDQGLQFLIQYYNGEERAKGNILERFSAQQFPDLHSELNLSSLELGDSALYFCASRPGGTSGTGELFFGEGSRLTVL.

The chain recombines TRBV2 with TRBJ1-5; 9 positions match TRBD1. J was trimmed by 4 bases and V by 6 bases; bases with no gene match: 10. Germline loops: CDR1 SNHLY, CDR2 FYNNEI. The CDR3 totals 16 residues. As DNA, the CDR3 is TGTGCCAGCAGGAGGACAGGGGTGATCCTTAATCAGCCCCAGCATTTT. Translation gives CASRRTGVILNQPQHF.

This chain uses TRBV4-1 with TRBJ2-1; D gene uncertain. The V gene's germline CDR1 is MGHRA and CDR2 YSYEKL. Trimming cost V 4 bases and J 0 bases, with 10 bases left between them. This CDR3 contains 15 residues. The CDR3 loop reads CASSRNTVSYNEQFF. The CDR3 coding sequence is TGCGCCAGCAGCCGCAACACCGTCTCCTACAATGAGCAGTTCTTC.

This chain uses TRBV6-5 with TRBJ1-5, with 7 bases fitting TRBD1. The V gene's germline CDR1 is MNHEY and CDR2 SVGAGI. The CDR3 runs 14 residues. J lost 5 bases, V lost 6 bases, and 7 bases had no gene match. The DNA of the CDR3 is TGTGCCAGCAGGAACGACAGGGCGGATCAGCCCCAGCATTTT. It encodes CASRNDRADQPQHF.

The rearrangement joins TRBV6-1 to TRBJ2-1, with 7 bases aligning to TRBD2. This CDR3 has 16 amino acids. Germline V gives CDR1 MNHNS, CDR2 SASEGT. The trim removed 3 bases at V and 7 bases at J, leaving 12 bases unmatched. CDR3 nucleotides: TGTGCCAGCAGTGAGGGGGTACCGGGAGGTGGGAATGAGCAGTTCTTC. It specifies CASSEGVPGGGNEQFF.

V is TRBV3-1 (or the pseudogene TRBV3-2) and J is TRBJ2-4, with TRBD2 matching over 10 bases. Germline assignment: CDR1 LGHDT and CDR2 YNNKEL (reference sequence). The CDR3 contains 14 residues. V shed 5 bases, J shed 10 bases, and the junction held 8 bases outside the gene matches. The CDR3 is CASSLRTSGNIQYF. The CDR3, as DNA: TGTGCCAGCAGCTTACGGACTAGCGGCAATATTCAGTACTTC.

V usage is TRBV7-2 and J usage is TRBJ2-1, with 9 bases lining up with TRBD2. The junction had 11 bases not matched to a gene; V was cut back by 4 bases and J by 10 bases. The CDR3 runs to 15 residues. CDR1 and CDR2 from the germline V gene are SGHTA and FQGNSA. The chain's CDR3 is CASSSWGSGSGEQFF. The CDR3, as DNA: TGTGCCAGCAGCTCCTGGGGTAGCGGGAGCGGGGAGCAGTTCTTC.

This chain uses TRBV7-9 with TRBJ2-7; TRBD2 agrees at 7 bases. CDR1 SEHNR and CDR2 FQNEAQ come from the germline V gene (reference sequence). Losses at the gene ends were 3 bases for V and 0 bases for J; bases not matched to a gene: 5. CDR3 length: 15 residues. The CDR3 loop is CASSFGLGSSYEQYF. For the CDR3, the DNA is TGTGCCAGCAGCTTTGGACTAGGGAGCTCCTACGAGCAGTACTTC.

J is TRBJ2-2 and V is TRBV28, with 10 bases lining up with TRBD1. V lost 2 bases to trimming and J lost 5 bases; unmatched junction nucleotides: 2. The CDR3 contains 15 residues. CDR1 is MDHEN, CDR2 SYDVKM, per germline. CDR3 coding DNA: TGTGCCAGCAGTTTAGGGACAGGGGTAACCGGGGAGCTGTTTTTT. Its translation is CASSLGTGVTGELFF.

V and J are TRBV19 and TRBJ1-1; 7 bases agree with TRBD1. In germline, CDR1 is LNHDA, CDR2 SQIVND (reference sequence). The junction had 5 bases not matched to a gene; V was cut back by 3 bases and J by 1 base. There are 15 residues in the CDR3. CDR3 protein: CASSISHRGNTEAFF. CDR3 DNA sequence: TGTGCCAGTAGTATCTCACACAGGGGGAACACTGAAGCTTTCTTT.

V usage is TRBV12-3 or TRBV12-4 and J usage is TRBJ2-5, with unresolved D. The CDR3 is 13 amino acids. V was pared by 3 bases and J by 2 bases, with 7 bases between. This CDR3 reads CASSLFRQETQYF. CDR3 sequence (DNA): TGTGCCAGCAGTTTGTTCCGTCAAGAGACCCAGTACTTC.

The chain's CDR3 is CASSQGTFNTEAFF. DNA of the CDR3: TGCGCCAGCAGCCAAGGGACATTTAACACTGAAGCTTTCTTT. The chain links TRBV5-1 to TRBJ1-1, with a weak D call TRBD1 (6 bases). This CDR3 comprises 14 residues. Trimming cost V 4 bases and J 2 bases, with 12 bases left between them. Germline V CDR1 and CDR2: SGHRS, YFSETQ.